This TCR beta chain was recorded in a study of T cell responses to AZD1222 COVID-19 vaccine. Measured with immunoSEQ multiplex PCR; TCRdb has only the in-frame clones, and not every one. The table records approximately 150,000 clones, about 86% of them present only once. J gave up 5 bases and V 7 bases, and 8 bases lay outside the gene matches. Per germline, CDR1 MNHEY and CDR2 SVGAGI. The CDR3 is 13 amino acids. General study points: Mostly white British, mostly female donors; authors suggested clonal diversity may be underestimated.

About this clone itself: No antigen is known for it.

V and J are TRBV6-5 and TRBJ2-7; TRBD1 matches 7 bases. This receptor was obtained from an adult who received the AZD1222 COVID-19 vaccine. This sample comprised peripheral blood, obtained 28 days after the second AZD1222 dose. The CDR3 loop reads CASISDRVHEQYF. CDR3 nucleotide sequence: TGTGCCAGCATAAGCGACAGGGTCCACGAGCAGTACTTC.